What follows are 21 T cell receptor beta chains derived from one specimen sequenced in a study of cytomegalovirus exposure and HLA in healthy donors. The PCR made use of 60 Vbeta and 13 Jbeta primers. Sequencing was performed with immunoSEQ multiplex PCR; in TCRdb, only in-frame clones are kept and a portion is missing. The table shows 150,000 to 200,000 clones, with around four fifths occurring only once. The sequencing input was PBMCs. The source of these receptors is a man between 18 and 29 years old in good health and CMV-seropositive.

The chain has TRBV11-2 and TRBJ2-1, with 7 nucleotides matching TRBD2. Germline CDR1 is SGHAT and CDR2 is FQNNGV. CDR3 length: 16 amino acids. Trimming removed 2 bases from V and 4 bases from J; junction bases left unmatched: 8. The CDR3 DNA follows: TGTGCCAGCAGCTTAATTAAGGCGGGAGCATACAATGAGCAGTTCTTC. Translating it yields CASSLIKAGAYNEQFF.

The J gene is TRBJ1-1, the V gene TRBV14, with TRBD1 identical over 8 bases. V lost 4 bases and J lost 0; bases outside the gene matches: 10. Looked up from germline, CDR1 is SGHDN and CDR2 is FVKESK. The CDR3 consists of 17 residues. CDR3 protein: CASSPSDRAPVNTEAFF. The CDR3 DNA reads TGTGCCAGCAGCCCCTCGGACAGGGCTCCGGTGAACACTGAAGCTTTCTTT.

The chain joins TRBV5-1 to TRBJ2-2; D is uncertain. There are 12 residues in the CDR3. V lost 5 bases and J lost 7, with 9 bases in between. The germline V gene encodes CDR1 SGHRS and CDR2 YFSETQ. CDR3 sequence: CASSWASGELFF. The CDR3 DNA is TGCGCCAGCAGTTGGGCGAGCGGGGAGCTGTTTTTT. Variable domain in full (rest from reference TRBV5-1 and TRBJ2-2): KAGVTQTPRYLIKTRGQQVTLSCSPISGHRSVSWYQQTPGQGLQFLFEYFSETQRNKGNFPGRFSGRQFSNSRSEMNVSTLELGDSALYLCASSWASGELFFGEGSRLTVL.

The chain is built from TRBV6-5 and TRBJ2-7; weak D call: TRBD2 (7 bases). Germline V gene lookup returns CDR1 MNHEY and CDR2 SVGAGI. The V end lost 4 bases, the J end lost 5 bases, and 18 bases lay between the germline ends. CDR3 size: 15 residues. The CDR3 protein is CASSFSGEGVHEQYF. CDR3 nucleotide sequence: TGTGCCAGCAGTTTCTCTGGGGAGGGGGTCCACGAGCAGTACTTC.

V and J are TRBV4-1 and TRBJ2-7, with 9 bases aligning to TRBD2. V lost 0 bases to trimming and J lost 0 bases; unmatched junction nucleotides: 15. This CDR3 has 20 amino acids. Germline lookup yields CDR1 MGHRA and CDR2 YSYEKL. The CDR3 coding sequence is TGCGCCAGCAGCCAAGAGGGTGGTCTGAGCGCGGGGGGGGACTCCTACGAGCAGTACTTC. Residues: CASSQEGGLSAGGDSYEQYF.

In nucleotides, the CDR3 is TGTGCCAGCAGTTCGAGTGGGGGGAGTATTCGCTGGCAGTACTTC. Its translation: CASSSSGGSIRWQYF. This sequence joins TRBV7-9 and TRBJ2-7; TRBD2 might be the D (6 bases). The CDR3 consists of 15 residues. V lost 6 bases and J lost 9, with 24 bases in between. In germline, CDR1 is SEHNR, CDR2 FQNEAQ (reference sequence). Complete variable domain (other parts from reference TRBV7-9 and TRBJ2-7): DTGVSQNPRHKITKRGQNVTFRCDPISEHNRLYWYRQTLGQGPEFLTYFQNEAQLEKSRLLSDRFSAERPKGSFSTLEIQRTEQGDSAMYLCASSSSGGSIRWQYFGPGTRLTVT.

The chain couples TRBV2 to TRBJ2-5, with 10 bases identical to TRBD1. V trimming: 5 bases; J trimming: 5 bases; junction bases outside the gene matches: 5. The CDR3 consists of 14 residues. Germline lookup yields CDR1 SNHLY and CDR2 FYNNEI. Written as DNA, the CDR3 is TGTGCCAGCAGTCGCGACAGGGGGCTGGAGACCCAGTACTTC. Its translation: CASSRDRGLETQYF.

The V call is TRBV5-1, the J call TRBJ2-5, with a weak D call TRBD2 (6 bases). V lost 4 bases and J lost 5, with 18 bases in between. The germline CDR1 and CDR2 sequences are SGHRS and YFSETQ. This CDR3 contains 15 residues. The CDR3 reads CASSKTSGGFETQYF. CDR3 sequence (DNA): TGCGCCAGCAGCAAGACTAGTGGGGGGTTTGAGACCCAGTACTTC. Variable domain in full (rest from reference TRBV5-1 and TRBJ2-5): KAGVTQTPRYLIKTRGQQVTLSCSPISGHRSVSWYQQTPGQGLQFLFEYFSETQRNKGNFPGRFSGRQFSNSRSEMNVSTLELGDSALYLCASSKTSGGFETQYFGPGTRLLVL.

The rearrangement uses TRBV19 and TRBJ1-1; 10 bases agree with TRBD1. After removal of 3 bases from V and 1 base from J, the junction contained 5 bases not matched to a gene. This CDR3 contains 16 residues. In germline, CDR1 is LNHDA, CDR2 SQIVND (reference sequence). The CDR3 sequence: CASSMTGGAGNTEAFF. CDR3 in DNA: TGTGCCAGTAGTATGACAGGGGGCGCGGGGAACACTGAAGCTTTCTTT.

This chain connects TRBV7-9 to TRBJ2-7, with D perhaps matching TRBD2 (6 bases). Germline V CDR1 and CDR2: SEHNR, FQNEAQ (reference sequence). The CDR3 has 11 amino acids. V dropped 7 bases and J dropped 3 bases, with 7 bases sitting between them. The CDR3 reads CASTAGYEQYF. The CDR3 DNA sequence: TGTGCCAGCACAGCGGGCTACGAGCAGTACTTC.

This clone was recorded a few times. The V and J genes are TRBV6-5 and TRBJ2-7; D unclear. Germline values: CDR1 MNHEY, CDR2 SVGAGI. The CDR3 contains 11 residues. V was trimmed by 4 bases and J by 6 bases, leaving 7 bases between them. CDR3 sequence reads: CASSFRFEQYF. In DNA, the CDR3 is TGTGCCAGCAGTTTCAGGTTCGAGCAGTACTTC.

V is TRBV5-1 and J is TRBJ1-2; 9 bases align to TRBD1. The V gene end was trimmed by 4 bases and the J gene end by 8 bases; junction bases not matched to a gene: 12. The germline V gene has CDR1 SGHRS and CDR2 YFSETQ. This CDR3 comprises 15 residues. The CDR3 nucleotides are TGCGCCAGCAGCCTGGGGGCGGACAGGGGATCAGGCTACACCTTC. Translation gives CASSLGADRGSGYTF.

This chain links TRBV6-5 with TRBJ2-1; D perhaps matches TRBD1 (6 bases). V was clipped by 2 bases and J by 9 bases, with 17 bases between them. The CDR3 sequence is 15 residues long. The germline gives CDR1 MNHEY, CDR2 SVGAGI. CDR3 nucleotides: TGTGCCAGCAGTTACGGTCCGGGACAAACTTTTGAGCAGTTCTTC. This codes for CASSYGPGQTFEQFF.

This clone appeared once. CDR3 in DNA: TGTGCCAGCAGTTTCCTCCGGGGGGCGACCGACTATGGCTACACCTTC. Translated: CASSFLRGATDYGYTF. The V gene is TRBV6-6, the J gene TRBJ1-2; maybe TRBD1 (6 bases). CDR3 size: 16 residues. The germline V gene encodes CDR1 MNHNY and CDR2 SVGAGI (reference sequence). Trimming pared 4 bases from V and 3 bases from J, leaving 18 bases between.

This clone was picked up a small number of times. The chain has TRBV7-9 and TRBJ1-2; D is uncertain. Germline CDR1 reads SEHNR; CDR2 reads FQNEAQ (reference sequence). The CDR3 contains 15 residues. V gave up 1 base and J gave up 5 bases, with 14 bases separating them. DNA of the CDR3: TGTGCCAGCAGCTTAGGCACATCCTTCGAATATGGCTACACCTTC. Translating it yields CASSLGTSFEYGYTF.

The V call is TRBV2, the J call TRBJ2-7; TRBD1 agrees at 7 bases. The V segment lost 5 bases and the J segment 2 bases; nucleotides outside the gene matches: 9. The CDR3 is 15 amino acids. Germline lookup yields CDR1 SNHLY and CDR2 FYNNEI. CDR3 coding DNA: TGTGCCAGCAGTATGACCGGGACAGCAGCCTACGAGCAGTACTTC. Translation: CASSMTGTAAYEQYF.

In this sample, this clone turned up once. The chain carries TRBV28 and TRBJ1-1; 8 positions agree with TRBD1. Germline V CDR1 and CDR2: MDHEN, SYDVKM. The CDR3 extends over 14 amino acids. V shed 7 bases and J 3 bases; nucleotides not matched to a gene: 7. The CDR3 DNA reads as TGTGCCAGCACCAGGGGGCGCATGGACACTGAAGCTTTCTTT. Translation: CASTRGRMDTEAFF. The full variable domain, in which reference TRBV28 and TRBJ1-1 provide the parts outside the CDR3, is DVKVTQSSRYLVKRTGEKVFLECVQDMDHENMFWYRQDPGLGLRLIYFSYDVKMKEKGDIPEGYSVSREKKERFSLILESASTNQTSMYLCASTRGRMDTEAFFGQGTRLTVV.

V usage is TRBV4-1 and J usage is TRBJ2-1, with 8 positions matching TRBD2. The CDR3 has 17 amino acids. Germline trimming cut 0 bases from V and 4 bases from J; bases unmatched to any gene: 8. CDR1 MGHRA and CDR2 YSYEKL come from the germline V gene. The CDR3 spells CASSQETGTRIYNEQFF. CDR3 bases: TGCGCCAGCAGCCAAGAGACCGGGACTAGAATATACAATGAGCAGTTCTTC.

This clone turned up a few times. The chain combines TRBV30 with TRBJ1-3, with D hard to call. Germline V gives CDR1 GTSNPN, CDR2 SVGIG (reference sequence). The CDR3 length is 16 residues. V lost 2 bases to trimming and J lost 4 bases, with 18 bases between them. The CDR3 nucleotides read TGTGCCTGGAGTACTGGGCAGCGGGTCCCAGGAAACACCATATATTTT. Translation gives CAWSTGQRVPGNTIYF.

The chain carries TRBV7-2 and TRBJ1-4; maybe TRBD1 (5 bases). The germline V gene encodes CDR1 SGHTA and CDR2 FQGNSA. The CDR3 length is 11 residues. V lost 5 bases, J lost 8 bases, and 6 bases lay in between. The CDR3 DNA is TGTGCCAGCAGCCCAGGGGAAAAACTGTTTTTT. Translating it yields CASSPGEKLFF.

This clone was recorded a few times. The chain joins TRBV28 to TRBJ2-2, with D possibly TRBD2 on 6 matching bases. V was pared by 7 bases and J by 16 bases, with 31 bases between. The CDR3 covers 16 residues. Germline CDR1 is MDHEN and CDR2 is SYDVKM. CDR3 in DNA: TGTGCCAGCAATCGTGTTAACCCCTCCGGGAGCGGCCCACCGTTTTTT. Its translation is CASNRVNPSGSGPPFF.